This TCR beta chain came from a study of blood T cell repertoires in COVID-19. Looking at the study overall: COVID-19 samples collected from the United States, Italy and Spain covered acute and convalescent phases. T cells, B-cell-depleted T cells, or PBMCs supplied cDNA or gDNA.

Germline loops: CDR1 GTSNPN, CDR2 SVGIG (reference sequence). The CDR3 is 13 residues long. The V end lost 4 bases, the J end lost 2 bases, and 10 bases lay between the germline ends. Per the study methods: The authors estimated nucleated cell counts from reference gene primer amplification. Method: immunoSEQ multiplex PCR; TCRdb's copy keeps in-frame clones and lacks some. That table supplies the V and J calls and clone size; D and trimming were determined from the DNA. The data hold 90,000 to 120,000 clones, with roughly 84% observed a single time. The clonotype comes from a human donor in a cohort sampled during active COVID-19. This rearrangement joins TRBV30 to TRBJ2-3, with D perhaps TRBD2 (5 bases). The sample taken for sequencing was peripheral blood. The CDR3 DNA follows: TGTGCCTGGAACCAGCGGAACACAGATACGCAGTATTTT. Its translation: CAWNQRNTDTQYF.